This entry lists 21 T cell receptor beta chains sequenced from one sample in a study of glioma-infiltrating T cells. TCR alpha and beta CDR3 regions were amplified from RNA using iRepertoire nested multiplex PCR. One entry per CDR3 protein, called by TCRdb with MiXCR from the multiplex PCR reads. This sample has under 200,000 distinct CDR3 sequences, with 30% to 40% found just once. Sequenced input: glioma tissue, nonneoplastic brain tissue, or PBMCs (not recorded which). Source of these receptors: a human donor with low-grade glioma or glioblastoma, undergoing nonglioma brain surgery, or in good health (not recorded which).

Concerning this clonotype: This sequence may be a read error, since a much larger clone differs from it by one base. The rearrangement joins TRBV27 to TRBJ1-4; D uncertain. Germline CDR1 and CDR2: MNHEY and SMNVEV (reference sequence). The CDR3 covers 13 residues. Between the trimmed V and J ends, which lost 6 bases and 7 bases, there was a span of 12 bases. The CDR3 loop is CASSLRKIEKLFF. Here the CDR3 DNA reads TGTGCCAGCAGCCTTCGAAAAATTGAAAAACTGTTTTTT.

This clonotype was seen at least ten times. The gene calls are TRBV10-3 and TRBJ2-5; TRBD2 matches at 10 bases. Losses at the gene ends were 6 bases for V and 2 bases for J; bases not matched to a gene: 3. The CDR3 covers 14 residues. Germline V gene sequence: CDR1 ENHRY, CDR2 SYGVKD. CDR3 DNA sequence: TGTGCCATCAGCCAACTAGCGGGACAAGAGACCCAGTACTTC. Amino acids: CAISQLAGQETQYF.

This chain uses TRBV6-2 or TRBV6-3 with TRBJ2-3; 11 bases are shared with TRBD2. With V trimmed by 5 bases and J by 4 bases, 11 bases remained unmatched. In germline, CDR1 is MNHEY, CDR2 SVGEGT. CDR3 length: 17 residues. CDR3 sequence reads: CASSKSGTSGDADTQYF. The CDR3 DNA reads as TGTGCCAGCAGTAAATCCGGGACTAGCGGAGACGCAGATACGCAGTATTTT.

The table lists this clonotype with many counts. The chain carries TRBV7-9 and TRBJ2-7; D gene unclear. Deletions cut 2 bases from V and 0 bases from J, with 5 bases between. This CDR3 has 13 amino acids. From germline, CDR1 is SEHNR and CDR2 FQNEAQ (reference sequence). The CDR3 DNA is TGTGCCAGCAGCTTAACGACCTCCTACGAGCAGTACTTC. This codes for CASSLTTSYEQYF.

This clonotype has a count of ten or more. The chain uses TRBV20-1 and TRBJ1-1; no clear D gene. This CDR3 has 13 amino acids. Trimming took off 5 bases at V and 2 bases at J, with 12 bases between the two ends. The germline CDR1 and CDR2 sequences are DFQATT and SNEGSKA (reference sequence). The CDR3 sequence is CSAPRLSNTEAFF. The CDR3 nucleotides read TGCAGTGCTCCGAGGTTGAGCAACACTGAAGCTTTCTTT.

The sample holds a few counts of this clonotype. The CDR3, as DNA: TGCGCCAGCAGGAAGGAGCTTAGCAATCAGCCCCAGCATTTT. Protein sequence: CASRKELSNQPQHF. This chain connects TRBV5-1 to TRBJ1-5; D unclear. This CDR3 is 14 amino acids long. Deletions cut 5 bases from V and 0 bases from J, with 9 bases between. CDR1 and CDR2 from the germline V gene are SGHRS and YFSETQ.

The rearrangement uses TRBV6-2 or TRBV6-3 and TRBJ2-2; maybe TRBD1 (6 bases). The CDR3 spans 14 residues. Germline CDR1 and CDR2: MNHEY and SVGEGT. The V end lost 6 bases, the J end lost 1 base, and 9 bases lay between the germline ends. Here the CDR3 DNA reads TGTGCCAGCAGCCCACAGGGGAACACCGGGGAGCTGTTTTTT. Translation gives CASSPQGNTGELFF.

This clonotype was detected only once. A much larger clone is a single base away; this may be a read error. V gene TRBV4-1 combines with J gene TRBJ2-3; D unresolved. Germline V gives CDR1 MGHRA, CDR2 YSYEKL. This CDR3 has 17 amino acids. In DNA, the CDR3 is TGCGCCAGCATCCAAGAAGGTAGTATGGTTTCGGCAGATACGCAGTATTTT. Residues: CASIQEGSMVSADTQYF.

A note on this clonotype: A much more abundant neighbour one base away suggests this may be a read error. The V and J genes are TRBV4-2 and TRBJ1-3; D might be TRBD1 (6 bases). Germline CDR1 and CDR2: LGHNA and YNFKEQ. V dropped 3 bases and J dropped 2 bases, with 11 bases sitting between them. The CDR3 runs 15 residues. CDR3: CASSHGRDTGNTIYF. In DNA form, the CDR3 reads TGTGCCAGCAGCCATGGCAGGGACACTGGAAACACCATATATTTT.

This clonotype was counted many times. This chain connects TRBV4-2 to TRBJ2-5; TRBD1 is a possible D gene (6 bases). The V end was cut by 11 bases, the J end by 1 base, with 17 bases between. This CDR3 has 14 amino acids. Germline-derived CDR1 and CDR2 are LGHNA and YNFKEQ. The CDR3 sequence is CAAGAGAPQETQYF. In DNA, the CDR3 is TGTGCCGCAGGGGCAGGAGCCCCCCAAGAGACCCAGTACTTC.

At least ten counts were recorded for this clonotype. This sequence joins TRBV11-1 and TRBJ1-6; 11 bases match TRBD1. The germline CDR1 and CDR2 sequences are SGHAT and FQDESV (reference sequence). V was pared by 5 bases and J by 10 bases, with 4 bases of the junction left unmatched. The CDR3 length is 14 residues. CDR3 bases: TGTGCCAGCAGCCTTCGGACAGGGGGCTCACCCCTCCACTTT. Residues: CASSLRTGGSPLHF.

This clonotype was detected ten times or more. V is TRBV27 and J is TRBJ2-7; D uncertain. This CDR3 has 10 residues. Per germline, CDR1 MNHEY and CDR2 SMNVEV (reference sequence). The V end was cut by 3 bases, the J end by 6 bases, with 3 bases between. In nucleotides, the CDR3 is TGTGCCAGCAGTTTGGGCGAGCAGTACTTC. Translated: CASSLGEQYF.

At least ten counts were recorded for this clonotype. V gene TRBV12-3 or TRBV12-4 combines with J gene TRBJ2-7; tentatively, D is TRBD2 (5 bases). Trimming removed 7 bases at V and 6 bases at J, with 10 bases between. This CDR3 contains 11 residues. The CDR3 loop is CASMVGSEQYF. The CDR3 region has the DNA TGTGCCAGCATGGTAGGGAGCGAGCAGTACTTC.

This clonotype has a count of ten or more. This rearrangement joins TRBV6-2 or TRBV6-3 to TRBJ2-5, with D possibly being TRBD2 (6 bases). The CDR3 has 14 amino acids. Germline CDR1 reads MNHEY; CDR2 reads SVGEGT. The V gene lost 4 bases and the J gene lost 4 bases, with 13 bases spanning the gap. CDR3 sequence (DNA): TGTGCCAGCAGTTCTCAGACCGGGGGAGAGACCCAGTACTTC. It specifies CASSSQTGGETQYF.

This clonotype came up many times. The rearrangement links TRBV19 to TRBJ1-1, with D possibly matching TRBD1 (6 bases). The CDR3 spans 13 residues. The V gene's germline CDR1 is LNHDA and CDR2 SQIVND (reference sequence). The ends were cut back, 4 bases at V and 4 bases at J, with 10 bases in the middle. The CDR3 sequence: CASSRQAGTEAFF. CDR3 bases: TGTGCCAGTAGTAGACAGGCGGGCACTGAAGCTTTCTTT.

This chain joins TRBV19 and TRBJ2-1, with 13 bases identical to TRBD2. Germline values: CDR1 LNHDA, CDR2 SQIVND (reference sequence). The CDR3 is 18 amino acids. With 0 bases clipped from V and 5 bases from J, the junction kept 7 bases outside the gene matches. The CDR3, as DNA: TGTGCCAGTAGTATAGATGGACTAGCGGGAGAACTTAACAATGAGCAGTTCTTC. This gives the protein CASSIDGLAGELNNEQFF.

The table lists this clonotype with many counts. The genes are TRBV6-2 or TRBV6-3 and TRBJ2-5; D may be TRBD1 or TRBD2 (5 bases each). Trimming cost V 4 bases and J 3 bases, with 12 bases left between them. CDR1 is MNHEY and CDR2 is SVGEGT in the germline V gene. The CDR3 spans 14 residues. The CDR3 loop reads CASSSFGTEETQYF. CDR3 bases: TGTGCCAGCAGTTCTTTCGGGACGGAAGAGACCCAGTACTTC.

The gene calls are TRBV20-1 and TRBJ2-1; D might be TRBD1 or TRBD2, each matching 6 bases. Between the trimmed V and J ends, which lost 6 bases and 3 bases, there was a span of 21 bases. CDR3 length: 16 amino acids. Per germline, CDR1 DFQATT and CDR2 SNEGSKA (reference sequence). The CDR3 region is CSASSFGRGLYNEQFF. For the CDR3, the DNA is TGCAGTGCCAGCAGCTTCGGTCGGGGGCTCTACAATGAGCAGTTCTTC.

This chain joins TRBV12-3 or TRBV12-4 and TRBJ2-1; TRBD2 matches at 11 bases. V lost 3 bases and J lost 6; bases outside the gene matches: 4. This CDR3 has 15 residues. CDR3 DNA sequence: TGTGCCAGCAGTTTGATAGCGGGAGGGGGCAATGAGCAGTTCTTC. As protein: CASSLIAGGGNEQFF.

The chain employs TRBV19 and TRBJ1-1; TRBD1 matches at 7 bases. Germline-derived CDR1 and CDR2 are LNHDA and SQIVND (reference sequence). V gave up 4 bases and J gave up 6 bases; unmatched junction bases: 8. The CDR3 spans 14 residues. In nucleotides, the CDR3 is TGTGCCAGTAGTACGACAGGGTCTGACGCTGAAGCTTTCTTT. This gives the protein CASSTTGSDAEAFF.

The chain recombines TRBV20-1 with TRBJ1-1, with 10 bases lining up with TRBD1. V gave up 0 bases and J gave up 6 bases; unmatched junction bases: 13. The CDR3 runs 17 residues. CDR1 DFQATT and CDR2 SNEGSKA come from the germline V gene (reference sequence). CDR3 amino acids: CSARELAGQGGRAEAFF. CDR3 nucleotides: TGCAGTGCTAGAGAGCTGGCCGGACAGGGGGGTAGGGCTGAAGCTTTCTTT.